These 27 T cell receptor beta chains were sequenced from one sample in a study of shared clonotypes between healthy human individuals. Libraries were prepared by immunoSEQ multiplex PCR; TCRdb keeps only in-frame clonotypes and omits some of them. The data contain some 1.1 million clones, around three quarters of them singletons. The sample comprised memory CD4+ T cells from PBMCs. Noted subset: CD45RA-negative fraction. Source of these receptors: a man aged 18 to 35 in good health. Some clones in this sample may be carry-over from other donors' samples.

V usage is TRBV19 and J usage is TRBJ1-4; D uncertain. Per the germline V gene, CDR1 is LNHDA and CDR2 is SQIVND (reference sequence). The CDR3 covers 17 residues. The CDR3 sequence: CAPCFDGYAPNNEKLFF. In DNA, the CDR3 is TGTGCTCCTTGTTTCGACGGATACGCCCCTAATAATGAAAAACTGTTTTTT.

The V call is TRBV7-9, the J call TRBJ2-5; D uncertain. In germline, CDR1 is SEHNR, CDR2 FQNEAQ (reference sequence). V was cut by 5 bases and J by 1 base, with 5 bases left in between. CDR3 length: 12 amino acids. CDR3 in DNA: TGTGCCAGCAGCGTTTCCCAAGAGACCCAGTACTTC. Protein: CASSVSQETQYF.

This clone was counted once. Within the sample, other DNA sequences also encode this same CDR3. This chain links TRBV19 with TRBJ1-5; the D is unclear. The CDR3 is made up of 14 amino acids. Trimming took 0 bases from V and 7 from J, leaving 10 bases between them. Germline V lookup: CDR1 LNHDA, CDR2 SQIVND (reference sequence). The DNA for the CDR3 is TGTGCCAGTAGTATAGATGTAGGCGGACAGCCCCAGCATTTT. Translated: CASSIDVGGQPQHF.

Concerning this clone: This sample also contains other DNA sequences that code for the same CDR3. The rearrangement joins TRBV19 to TRBJ1-5; 10 bases agree with TRBD1. This CDR3 comprises 15 residues. Germline V CDR1 and CDR2: LNHDA, SQIVND (reference sequence). V was clipped by 4 bases and J by 4 bases; unmatched bases: 4. CDR3 sequence (DNA): TGTGCCAGTAGTACCTGGACAGGGGGGAATCAGCCCCAGCATTTT. This gives the protein CASSTWTGGNQPQHF.

The chain has TRBV6-5 and TRBJ1-3, with a tentative D call TRBD1 (5 bases). The CDR3 covers 15 residues. The V gene's germline CDR1 is MNHEY and CDR2 SVGAGI. Trimming cost V 5 bases and J 0 bases, with 11 bases left between them. This CDR3 is CASSPPDSSGNTIYF. As DNA, the CDR3 is TGTGCCAGCAGTCCACCCGACAGCTCTGGAAACACCATATATTTT.

The gene calls are TRBV5-1 and TRBJ1-1; no firm D call. The CDR3 length is 17 residues. Trimming cost V 1 base and J 0 bases, with 16 bases left between them. CDR1 and CDR2 from the germline V gene are SGHRS and YFSETQ. As DNA, the CDR3 is TGCGCCAGCAGCTTGAATGGTGACTATTTAATGAACACTGAAGCTTTCTTT. Translated: CASSLNGDYLMNTEAFF.

The chain has TRBV29-1 and TRBJ2-3; TRBD2 agrees at 9 bases. This CDR3 contains 16 residues. With 4 bases clipped from V and 6 bases from J, the junction kept 14 bases outside the gene matches. Germline V CDR1 and CDR2: SQVTM, ANQGSEA. In nucleotides, the CDR3 is TGCAGCGTTGCCCTTCGACTAGCGGCCAAGAAGGATACGCAGTATTTT. Protein: CSVALRLAAKKDTQYF.

The rearrangement links TRBV7-2 to TRBJ2-6; possibly TRBD1 for D (6 bases). V lost 6 bases, J lost 2 bases, and 11 bases lay in between. The CDR3 length is 15 residues. Germline V gene lookup returns CDR1 SGHTA and CDR2 FQGNSA. The CDR3 DNA follows: TGTGCCAGCAGTAGGGGGAATCCTGGGGCCAACGTCCTGACTTTC. This translates into CASSRGNPGANVLTF. The whole variable domain, remainder taken from reference TRBV7-2 and TRBJ2-6, is GAGVSQSPSNKVTEKGKDVELRCDPISGHTALYWYRQSLGQGLEFLIYFQGNSAPDKSGLPSDRFSAERTGGSVSTLTIQRTQQEDSAVYLCASSRGNPGANVLTFGAGSRLTVL.

On this clone: Different DNA sequences within this sample yield the same CDR3. V and J are TRBV11-3 and TRBJ2-2; D gene uncertain. CDR3 size: 14 residues. V lost 0 bases and J lost 3, with 5 bases in between. Germline CDR1 SGHNT, CDR2 YENEEA. CDR3 in amino acids: CASSLDRDTGELFF. As DNA, the CDR3 is TGTGCCAGCAGCTTAGATAGGGACACCGGGGAGCTGTTTTTT.

The chain recombines TRBV28 with TRBJ2-3; no clear D. Germline V lookup: CDR1 MDHEN, CDR2 SYDVKM. The CDR3 runs 15 residues. V dropped 2 bases and J dropped 4 bases, with 13 bases sitting between them. CDR3 in DNA: TGTGCCAGCAGTTTAGGTGGTAGTCCGCCAGATACGCAGTATTTT. Its protein is CASSLGGSPPDTQYF.

This chain uses TRBV7-6 with TRBJ1-3; the D is unclear. The CDR3 is 15 amino acids. Germline V gene sequence: CDR1 SGHVS, CDR2 FNYEAQ. V lost 1 base to trimming and J lost 0 bases, with 7 bases between them. This CDR3 is CASSLVHASGNTIYF. The CDR3, as DNA: TGTGCCAGCAGCTTAGTGCATGCCTCTGGAAACACCATATATTTT.

The J gene is TRBJ2-1, the V gene TRBV9, with TRBD2 identical over 14 bases. Germline lookup yields CDR1 SGDLS and CDR2 YYNGEE. The ends lost 2 bases at V and 6 bases at J; junction bases unmatched: 1. This CDR3 contains 15 residues. For the CDR3, the DNA is TGTGCCAGCAGCGTCGGGACTAGCGGGAGCAATGAGCAGTTCTTC. Translation: CASSVGTSGSNEQFF. Combining the CDR3 with reference TRBV9 and TRBJ2-1 gives the whole variable domain DSGVTQTPKHLITATGQRVTLRCSPRSGDLSVYWYQQSLDQGLQFLIQYYNGEERAKGNILERFSAQQFPDLHSELNLSSLELGDSALYFCASSVGTSGSNEQFFGPGTRLTVL.

This clone has at least ten counts. V is TRBV14 and J is TRBJ1-1; D may be TRBD1 (6 bases). Germline V CDR1 and CDR2: SGHDN, FVKESK. Trimming left V 3 bases short and J 4 bases short, with 15 bases between. CDR3 length equals 15 residues. The CDR3, as DNA: TGTGCCAGCAGCCAGTTAGATCAGGGGAGCACTGAAGCTTTCTTT. Its translation: CASSQLDQGSTEAFF. Combining the CDR3 with reference TRBV14 and TRBJ1-1 gives the whole variable domain EAGVTQFPSHSVIEKGQTVTLRCDPISGHDNLYWYRRVMGKEIKFLLHFVKESKQDESGMPNNRFLAERTGGTYSTLKVQPAELEDSGVYFCASSQLDQGSTEAFFGQGTRLTVV.

The rearrangement links TRBV28 to TRBJ1-4; no definite D call. Germline lookup yields CDR1 MDHEN and CDR2 SYDVKM. The CDR3 length is 12 residues. V was cut by 5 bases and J by 3 bases, with 4 bases left in between. The CDR3 sequence: CASSGPNEKLFF. DNA of the CDR3: TGTGCCAGCAGTGGACCTAATGAAAAACTGTTTTTT.

Turning to this clone: One base separates it from a far larger clone, so it is likely a read error. The chain recombines TRBV6-6 with TRBJ1-3; TRBD1 or TRBD2 may be the D gene (5 bases each). The DNA matches TRBJ2-2 better at its end, which makes the J call doubtful. In germline, CDR1 is MNHNY, CDR2 SVGAGI (reference sequence). This CDR3 has 14 residues. CDR3 amino acids: CASRSGTDTGKLFF. CDR3 sequence (DNA): TGTGCCAGCAGGTCAGGGACGGACACCGGGAAGCTGTTTTTT.

This clone was counted a single time. The rearrangement joins TRBV2 to TRBJ1-2; 7 positions match TRBD1. This CDR3 has 15 residues. The trim removed 2 bases at V and 7 bases at J, leaving 10 bases unmatched. CDR1 SNHLY and CDR2 FYNNEI come from the germline V gene. CDR3 protein: CASSEFGQAGGGYTF. The DNA of the CDR3 is TGTGCCAGCAGTGAATTTGGACAGGCCGGTGGTGGCTACACCTTC.

The chain carries TRBV4-2 and TRBJ2-1; D possibly corresponds to TRBD2 (5 bases). Germline CDR1 reads LGHNA; CDR2 reads YNFKEQ. The CDR3 totals 14 residues. Trimming pared 1 base from V and 2 bases from J, leaving 6 bases between. The CDR3 DNA is TGTGCCAGCAGCCAAGCGGGAACCTACAATGAGCAGTTCTTC. It encodes CASSQAGTYNEQFF.

The count of this clone is one. The CDR3 DNA sequence: TGTGCCAGCAGCTTGGGGGGCGGGCATGAGACCCAGTACTTC. Amino acid sequence: CASSLGGGHETQYF. The J gene is TRBJ2-5, the V gene TRBV5-4; either TRBD1 or TRBD2 may fit D (5 bases each). Trimming took off 0 bases at V and 5 bases at J, with 11 bases between the two ends. The germline V gene encodes CDR1 SGHNT and CDR2 YYREEE (reference sequence). The CDR3 length is 14 residues.

The J gene is TRBJ1-2, the V gene TRBV6-6; D is possibly TRBD1 (6 bases). Germline loops: CDR1 MNHNY, CDR2 SVGAGI (reference sequence). Between the trimmed V and J ends, which lost 6 bases and 4 bases, there was a span of 12 bases. This CDR3 is built from 13 residues. The CDR3 loop reads CASSPAQGYGYTF. The CDR3 DNA reads TGTGCCAGCAGCCCCGCACAGGGCTATGGCTACACCTTC.

This chain uses TRBV7-9 with TRBJ1-1; D ambiguous. This CDR3 has 12 residues. Between the trimmed V and J ends, which lost 6 bases and 3 bases, there was a span of 8 bases. Germline lookup yields CDR1 SEHNR and CDR2 FQNEAQ (reference sequence). CDR3 region: CASRRGYTEAFF. The CDR3 DNA reads as TGTGCCAGCAGGCGAGGATACACTGAAGCTTTCTTT.

This rearrangement joins TRBV7-9 to TRBJ1-1; D is unresolved. The V and J ends lost 1 base and 7 bases respectively, with 10 bases between them. This CDR3 region has 13 residues. Germline V gene sequence: CDR1 SEHNR, CDR2 FQNEAQ (reference sequence). The CDR3 DNA is TGTGCCAGCAGCTTAGAGGGAAATATTGAAGCTTTCTTT. It is translated as CASSLEGNIEAFF.

The V gene is TRBV9, the J gene TRBJ2-7; 7 bases are shared with TRBD1. Looked up from germline, CDR1 is SGDLS and CDR2 is YYNGEE. Trimming cost V 7 bases and J 3 bases; bases outside gene matches: 13. The CDR3 has 15 residues. The DNA for the CDR3 is TGTGCCAGCGTCTCTTTGGGGGACAGAGTCTACGAGCAGTACTTC. This codes for CASVSLGDRVYEQYF.

The count of this clone is one. The rearrangement links TRBV9 to TRBJ2-3; 9 nucleotides agree with TRBD2. This CDR3 has 17 amino acids. After removal of 4 bases from V and 2 bases from J, the junction contained 11 bases not matched to a gene. Germline CDR1 and CDR2: SGDLS and YYNGEE. In nucleotides, the CDR3 is TGTGCCAGCAGCCCCCCGCGGGCTAGCGGGACCACAGATACGCAGTATTTT. Translated: CASSPPRASGTTDTQYF.

The gene calls are TRBV5-5 and TRBJ2-7; no clear D gene. Germline lookup yields CDR1 SGHKS and CDR2 YYEKEE (reference sequence). The ends were cut back, 1 base at V and 3 bases at J, with 8 bases in the middle. The CDR3 totals 13 residues. The CDR3 reads CASSLTSGYEQYF. CDR3 nucleotides: TGTGCCAGCAGCTTGACGTCGGGCTACGAGCAGTACTTC.

This chain joins TRBV15 and TRBJ1-2, with no clear D. V lost 3 bases and J lost 10, with 15 bases in between. CDR1 is LNHNV and CDR2 is YYDKDF in the germline V gene (reference sequence). This CDR3 has 13 residues. CDR3 nucleotides: TGTGCCACCAGCAGGGGTGATAAGAGTCTCTACACCTTC. Amino acid sequence: CATSRGDKSLYTF.

The chain recombines TRBV14 with TRBJ2-1; 7 bases agree with TRBD2. The trim removed 4 bases at V and 9 bases at J, leaving 6 bases unmatched. The CDR3 totals 13 residues. Per the germline V gene, CDR1 is SGHDN and CDR2 is FVKESK. The DNA of the CDR3 is TGTGCCAGCAGCCTCGGGGGGAGCGGTGAGCAGTTCTTC. Its translation: CASSLGGSGEQFF. The whole variable domain, filled in from reference TRBV14 and TRBJ2-1, reads EAGVTQFPSHSVIEKGQTVTLRCDPISGHDNLYWYRRVMGKEIKFLLHFVKESKQDESGMPNNRFLAERTGGTYSTLKVQPAELEDSGVYFCASSLGGSGEQFFGPGTRLTVL.

The chain has TRBV10-1 and TRBJ1-1; 9 nucleotides line up with TRBD1. The CDR3 length is 14 residues. The germline gives CDR1 WNHNN, CDR2 SYGVQD (reference sequence). Germline trimming cut 6 bases from V and 1 base from J; bases unmatched to any gene: 3. The CDR3 region is CASRPGQGNTEAFF. As DNA, the CDR3 is TGCGCCAGCAGACCGGGACAGGGGAACACTGAAGCTTTCTTT.